The TCR beta chain under discussion was sequenced for a study of blood T cells in healthy people across ages. The second PCR ran about 6 to 11 cycles with a sample-barcoded 5' primer and J-beta primers. From the 5' RACE reads, TCRdb called clonotypes with MiXCR, one entry per CDR3 protein. The data contain some 780,000 distinct CDR3 sequences, roughly 56% of them singletons. This clonotype was seen more than once but under ten times. The V gene's germline CDR1 is MRHNA and CDR2 SNTAGT. V dropped 11 bases and J dropped 0 bases, with 11 bases sitting between them. This CDR3 comprises 13 residues. Sequencing was performed on blood. The chain employs TRBV6-4 and TRBJ2-4, with D possibly matching TRBD1 (5 bases). The origin of this receptor is a man aged 35-49 years in good health. CDR3: CALRQLAKNIQYF. The CDR3, as DNA: TGTGCCCTGAGACAGCTAGCCAAAAACATTCAGTACTTC.